This TCR beta chain was recorded in a study of T-cell memory formation after mild COVID-19. The overall study: Among the donors, TCR clusters were largely specific to each donor. The study, taken as a whole, reports: Contracting CD4+ clones lay largely in CM and EM, with CD8+ ones residing in EMRA.

Points on this clonotype: Its antigen is unidentified.

The germline V gene encodes CDR1 SGHRS and CDR2 YFSETQ. The CDR3 length is 14 residues. J was trimmed by 4 bases and V by 7 bases; bases with no gene match: 9. TCRdb re-derived calls from the 5' RACE reads in MiXCR, one entry per CDR3 protein. The sample carries about 360,000 distinct CDR3 sequences, roughly 14% recorded once. Sequencing used PBMCs or a T cell subset sorted from them (not recorded which). This sequence was found in a man younger than 35 who had mild COVID-19 (a few samples of this study predate the infection). Cell type and time point are not known. The chain recombines TRBV5-1 with TRBJ2-3, with 7 bases identical to TRBD1. The CDR3: CASQLGTVPDTQYF. The CDR3, as DNA: TGCGCCAGCCAGCTTGGGACAGTCCCAGATACGCAGTATTTT.